This entry features one T cell receptor beta chain sequence. Its antigen is not known. The sample comes from a study of beta chain features in type 1 diabetes. Points from the study as a whole: Reduced insertions and increased deletions marked VDJ junctions in type 1 diabetes patients.

Staining for CD45RO/CCR7/CD25/CD127/CD95/CD27 allowed sorting of CD4+ naive, central memory, regulatory and stem cell-like memory cells. Post-sort purity exceeded 95% for all sorted populations. The entirety of the isolated RNA underwent reverse transcription, so expressed TCRB transcripts were sequenced. Repertoires were generated with immunoSEQ multiplex PCR, while TCRdb's copy carries only in-frame clones and drops some. The table has about 330,000 clones, 11% seen once. CDR1 is SGHTA and CDR2 is FQGNSA in the germline V gene. This CDR3 spans 14 amino acids. V lost 4 bases and J lost 4; bases outside the gene matches: 6.

The TCR originated in a woman aged 25 to 39 in good health. The chain employs TRBV7-2 and TRBJ2-5; 7 nucleotides line up with TRBD1. The sample taken for sequencing was naive CD4+ T cells from blood. The CDR3 nucleotides read TGTGCCAGCAGCTCGACAGGGATTTCAGAGACCCAGTACTTC. Its translation: CASSSTGISETQYF.